This T cell receptor (beta chain) was identified during a study of long-term antiretroviral therapy in people with HIV. Across the whole study: The oldest specimens predate the 2015 immediate-ART recommendation by about a decade.

The ends were cut back, 0 bases at V and 5 bases at J, with 14 bases in the middle. The CDR3 totals 15 residues. The germline V gene has CDR1 SGHRS and CDR2 YFSETQ. A remark on this clone: The antigen is unknown.

It was in the United States that all participants with HIV were treated. Survey level was the resolution at which the v3.0 immunoSEQ assay ran. Method: immunoSEQ multiplex PCR; TCRdb's copy keeps in-frame clones and lacks some. The sample records tens of thousands of clones, about 89% being singletons. General observations from the study: Regardless of time point, clones expanded before ART dominated the repertoire. The study collected blood between 2004 and 2017, possibly under older ART regimens.

The origin of this receptor is a woman between 45 and 60 years old with HIV. The rearrangement joins TRBV5-1 to TRBJ1-1; TRBD1 is a possible D gene (5 bases). The input for sequencing was unsorted PBMCs, taken 0.1 years before starting antiretroviral therapy. The CDR3 spells CASSLAGTWATEAFF. CDR3 coding DNA: TGCGCCAGCAGCTTGGCGGGGACGTGGGCAACTGAAGCTTTCTTT. Variable domain in full (rest from reference TRBV5-1 and TRBJ1-1): KAGVTQTPRYLIKTRGQQVTLSCSPISGHRSVSWYQQTPGQGLQFLFEYFSETQRNKGNFPGRFSGRQFSNSRSEMNVSTLELGDSALYLCASSLAGTWATEAFFGQGTRLTVV.